This T cell receptor beta chain is drawn from a study of regulatory T cells in long-lasting Graves disease. This clonotype has a count of ten or more. The antigen is undetermined. Construction of TCR beta libraries relied on iRepertoire HTBI primers and on Arm-PCR targeting CDR3 regions. TCRdb passed the multiplex PCR reads through MiXCR, listing each CDR3 protein once. Here the sample spans 500,000 to 700,000 distinct CDR3 sequences, 16% being singletons. The CDR3 contains 16 residues. Trimming cost V 9 bases and J 6 bases, with 26 bases left between them. Per the germline V gene, CDR1 is MDHEN and CDR2 is SYDVKM. The time point here: newly diagnosed GD, antithyroid drugs for less than 3 months. After RNA was extracted from PBMCs, the TCR library was made from it. Investigators report Graves' disease was diagnosed under American Thyroid Association guidelines. General study results and limits: TCR diversity was lower in persistent than newly diagnosed Graves' disease.

This same sample was also part of a study on T cells in Graves' hyperthyroidism and ophthalmopathy.

The source of this sequence is a young woman with Graves disease. The chain carries TRBV28 and TRBJ1-1; possible D gene TRBD1, 6 bases. The sample consisted of peripheral blood mononuclear cells (PBMCs), taken at new diagnosis, from a patient treated with antithyroid drugs. The CDR3 region has the DNA TGTGCCAGTACCGACTTGGGTCGAGGGGGATTCGCTGAAGCTTTCTTT. This codes for CASTDLGRGGFAEAFF.